These 5 T cell receptor beta chains originate from one sample sequenced in a study of blood T cell repertoires in COVID-19. Sequencing used immunoSEQ multiplex PCR; TCRdb keeps in-frame clones, though not all of them. The sample has hundreds of thousands of clones, roughly 83% seen once. The material sequenced was peripheral blood. All receptors derive from a woman of 80 years or more with COVID-19, enrolled during active disease.

In its sample, this clone was seen a few times. The chain combines TRBV6-2 or TRBV6-3 with TRBJ1-5; D gene unclear. The CDR3 loop spans 11 amino acids. Germline V CDR1 and CDR2: MNHEY, SVGEGT. The ends were cut back, 5 bases at V and 9 bases at J, with 8 bases in the middle. The chain's CDR3 is CASSRGGPQHF. The CDR3 DNA is TGTGCCAGCAGTAGAGGAGGGCCCCAGCATTTT.

V gene TRBV7-6 combines with J gene TRBJ2-5, with TRBD1 matching over 7 bases. This CDR3 has 15 amino acids. Germline V lookup: CDR1 SGHVS, CDR2 FNYEAQ. The trim removed 0 bases at V and 4 bases at J, leaving 5 bases unmatched. DNA of the CDR3: TGTGCCAGCAGCTTAGCGTCACCAGGGGGAGAGACCCAGTACTTC. Its protein product is CASSLASPGGETQYF.

This sequence joins TRBV18 and TRBJ2-3; no clear D. This CDR3 region has 12 residues. Trimming pared 1 base from V and 6 bases from J, leaving 5 bases between. Germline CDR1 and CDR2: KGHSH and LQKENI. CDR3 loop: CASSPLGDTQYF. The CDR3 nucleotides are TGTGCCAGCTCACCACTTGGCGATACGCAGTATTTT.

The CDR3 coding sequence is TGTGCCAGTAGTCAATCAGGAAGTTTGACCCAGCCCCAGCATTTT. This gives the protein CASSQSGSLTQPQHF. The chain couples TRBV19 to TRBJ1-5, with no clear D. There are 15 residues in the CDR3. Trimming shortened V by 5 bases and J by 7 bases, and 18 bases separated the two germline ends. In germline, CDR1 is LNHDA, CDR2 SQIVND (reference sequence).

This chain joins TRBV29-1 and TRBJ2-7, with TRBD1 identical over 11 bases. The germline CDR1 and CDR2 sequences are SQVTM and ANQGSEA. Trimming removed 2 bases from V and 5 bases from J; junction bases left unmatched: 5. CDR3 length equals 14 residues. CDR3 sequence (DNA): TGCAGCGTTGAACCGGGACAGGGGGGAGACGAGCAGTACTTC. Its translation: CSVEPGQGGDEQYF.